This entry concerns a single T cell receptor beta chain. The antigen it binds to is not known. No base quality information exists; no much larger clone differs at one position. TCRbeta CDR3 regions were amplified from genomic DNA by means of the immunoSEQ Assay, a bias-controlled multiplex PCR. Per the source publication's procedure: The number of nucleated cells in each sample was estimated by amplification of reference gene primers within the assay. Sequence reads were collapsed and filtered to measure the absolute abundance of every unique TCRbeta CDR3 rearrangement. Productive Simpson clonality was computed per sample as the square root of Simpson's diversity index over productive rearrangements. TCRdb took over this immuneACCESS table, retaining in-frame rearrangements with V and J assigned. Such tables are incomplete; in checked studies, under half of the missing clones stem from an unresolved V gene, and the remainder is unexplained. Clone size and V and J calls were adopted from that table, with D and trimming inferred from the DNA. The sample profile shows about 75,000 clones; 85% to 90% of them were found once. The biggest ten clones account for approximately 2.5% of the sample.

The source of the sample is a study of blood T cell repertoires in COVID-19 (dated by TCRdb to 2020 to 2022). Regarding the study in general: Collaborator samples came from the United States, Italy and Spain and covered acute and convalescent phases of COVID-19. The prospective study material was composed of cDNA or gDNA derived from T cells, B-cell-depleted T cells, or PBMCs. Subjects who had been exposed to COVID-19, were actively infected with it, or had recovered from it provided the deeply sampled blood TCRbeta repertoires that made up the dataset. The repertoires were released in a freely available public database meant as a resource for research on the immune response to SARS-CoV-2. The samples were drawn from two sources: the first 160 participants of the ongoing ImmuneRACE study, and 1,000 to 1,500 subjects contributed by 6 global collaborators. Sample metadata almost always included a de-identified subject ID, COVID-19 status, age in years and sex. HLA class I and class II types, where available, came from metadata supplied by the sample provider rather than from assay-based typing.

The CDR3 sequence holds 15 residues, the cysteine and phenylalanine included. Here the CDR3 DNA is all that survives: 45 bases in frame from base 1. CDR1 and CDR2 (SGDLS, YYNGEE) derive from the germline V gene. V is cut by 4 bases and J by 1 base, and the space between the germline ends is 12 bases. Paper-wide results and their limitations: The amount of clinical and demographic metadata varied by source and participant and was provided uncurated.

Collaborating institutions collected whole blood in K2EDTA tubes following their own protocols. For TCRbeta analysis, collaborators shipped samples in one of three forms: frozen whole blood, isolated PBMCs, or DNA extracted from either of those sample types. The TCR comes from a human donor in a cohort sampled during active COVID-19. Sequencing used peripheral blood. The sequence is built from TRBV9 and TRBJ1-3; a tentative D call is TRBD1 (5 bases match). The CDR3 protein is CASSLGGVSGNTIYF. The DNA reads TGTGCCAGCAGCCTCGGGGGGGTGTCTGGAAACACCATATATTTT.